This T cell receptor beta chain was identified in a study of tumor-infiltrating lymphocytes in primary liver carcinoma. Whole-study context: These were node-negative, non-metastatic T1-T3 tumors of roughly 4 to 11 cm.

Starting material for RNA and DNA co-extraction consisted of 20-30 mg of unsorted bulk tissue. Chronic HBV infection affected patients, none of whom had received treatment. Each tumor had five separate regions sampled. All of the tumor samples contained over 75% viable tumor cells. To note about this clonotype: This clone may be a read error of a much larger clone one base away.

The germline gives CDR1 SGHRS, CDR2 YFSETQ. CDR3 length: 16 residues. The ends lost 9 bases at V and 0 bases at J; junction bases unmatched: 13. With a constant-region primer, TCR beta cDNA was made from approximately 500 ng of total RNA. Slightly modified ARM-PCR with three nested multiplex PCR rounds yielded TCR beta libraries. Running 10 cycles apiece, the first two PCR rounds relied on TRBV1-TRBV30 forward primers together with a C-beta reverse primer. TCRdb independently ran MiXCR on the multiplex PCR reads; one entry per CDR3 protein. Of about 110,000 distinct CDR3 sequences listed, around 60% are singletons.

The chain joins TRBV5-1 to TRBJ2-3, with 7 bases identical to TRBD2. Specimen: liver tumor tissue from sampling region 1. Indicated subset: tumor region T1, superior pole. The receptor was isolated from a woman aged 60-70 years with primary liver carcinoma and hepatitis B virus infection. CDR3 in DNA: TGCGCCAACCGAAGGGGTGGCGGGAGTAGCACAGATACGCAGTATTTT. Translated: CANRRGGGSSTDTQYF.